This T cell receptor beta chain was retrieved from a study of identifying expanded T cells in peripheral blood. Whole-study findings and limits: Approximately 1.1 clones differed between technical replicates, versus approximately 17 and 20 over time.

Healthy donors had no documented immune events, such as infections, while sampled. Some clones are missing from TCRdb's copy, which holds only in-frame ones; the method was immunoSEQ multiplex PCR. The sample lists approximately 120,000 clones; roughly 82% were seen once. For this clone: Its antigen remains unidentified. The DNA is omitted, as the CDR3 cannot be located on it reliably, and the CDR3 follows TCRdb's listing.

Germline V gene sequence: CDR1 LNHDA, CDR2 SQIVND (reference sequence). The CDR3 is made up of 16 amino acids, end residues included. The sequence was collected from a person aged 18 to 70 in good health. The chain combines TRBV19 with TRBJ1-2; the D segment call TRBD1 is taken from the table without a DNA check. The sample consisted of blood. CDR3: CASSPQYVGTVDGYTF.